Listed here are 2 T cell receptor beta chains from one sample, sequenced in a study of molecular identifiers for immune sequencing clone quantification. MiXCR was run by TCRdb on the PCR reads, yielding one entry per CDR3 protein. The sample lists around 480,000 distinct CDR3 sequences, roughly 24% occurring once. Input material: naive CD8+ T cells from blood, with Jurkat cell RNA spiked in. Subset: FACS-sorted CD8+CD4-CCR7+CD45RA+ naive T cells. All receptors come from a human donor in good health. Some libraries in this study had Jurkat cell RNA spiked in.

The rearrangement uses TRBV30 and TRBJ2-7; D is unresolved. With 3 bases removed from V and 9 bases from J, the gap between germline ends came to 18 bases. CDR1 and CDR2 (germline): GTSNPN, SVGIG (reference sequence). The CDR3 is made up of 13 amino acids. In nucleotides, the CDR3 is TGTGCCTGGAGCCCCCTGGGTGCTGGAGCGCAGTACTTC. It specifies CAWSPLGAGAQYF.

This clonotype appeared many times. This chain joins TRBV20-1 and TRBJ1-1; 11 bases agree with TRBD1. Germline V gives CDR1 DFQATT, CDR2 SNEGSKA (reference sequence). V trimming: 6 bases; J trimming: 5 bases; junction bases outside the gene matches: 8. The CDR3 spans 14 residues. The CDR3 DNA sequence: TGCAGTGCCCGGGAGGACAGGGGGCGGACTGAAGCTTTCTTT. This translates into CSAREDRGRTEAFF.